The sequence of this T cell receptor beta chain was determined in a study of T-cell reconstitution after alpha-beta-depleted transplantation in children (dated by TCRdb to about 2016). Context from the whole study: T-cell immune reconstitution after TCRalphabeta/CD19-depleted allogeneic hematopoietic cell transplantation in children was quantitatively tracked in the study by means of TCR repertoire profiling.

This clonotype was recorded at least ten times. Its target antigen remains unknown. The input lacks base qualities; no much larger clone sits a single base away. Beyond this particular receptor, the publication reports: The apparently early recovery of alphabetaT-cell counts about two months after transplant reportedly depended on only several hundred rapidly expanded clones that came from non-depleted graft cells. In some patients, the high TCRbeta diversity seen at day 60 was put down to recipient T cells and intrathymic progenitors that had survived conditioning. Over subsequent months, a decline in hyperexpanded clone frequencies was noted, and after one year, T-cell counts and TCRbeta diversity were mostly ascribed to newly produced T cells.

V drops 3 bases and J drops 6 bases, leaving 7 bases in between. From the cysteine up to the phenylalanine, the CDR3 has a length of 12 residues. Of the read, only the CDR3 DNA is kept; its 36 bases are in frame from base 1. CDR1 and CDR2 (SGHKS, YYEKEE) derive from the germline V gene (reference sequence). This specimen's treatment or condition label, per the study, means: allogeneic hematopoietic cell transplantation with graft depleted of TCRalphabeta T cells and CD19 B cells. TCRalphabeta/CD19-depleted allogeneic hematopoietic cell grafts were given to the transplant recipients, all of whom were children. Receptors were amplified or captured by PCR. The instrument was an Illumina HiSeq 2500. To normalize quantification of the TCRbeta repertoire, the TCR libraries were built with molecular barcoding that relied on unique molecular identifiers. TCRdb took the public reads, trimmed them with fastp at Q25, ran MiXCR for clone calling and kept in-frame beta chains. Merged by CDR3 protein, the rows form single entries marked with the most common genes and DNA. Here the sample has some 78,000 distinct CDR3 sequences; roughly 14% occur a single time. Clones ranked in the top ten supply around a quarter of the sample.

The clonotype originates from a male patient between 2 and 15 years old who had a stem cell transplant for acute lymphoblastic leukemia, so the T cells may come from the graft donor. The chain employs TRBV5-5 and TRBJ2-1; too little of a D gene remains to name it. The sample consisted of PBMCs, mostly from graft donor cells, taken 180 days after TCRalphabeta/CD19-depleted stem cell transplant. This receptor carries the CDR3 CASSYQFNEQFF. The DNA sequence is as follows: TGTGCCAGCAGCTACCAGTTCAATGAGCAGTTCTTC.